The present TCR beta chain was sequenced within a study of cytomegalovirus exposure and HLA in healthy donors (TCRdb year 2017). With respect to the entire study: An earlier analysis of 587 of the donors reported approximately 300 Gb of sequence data and 117 million unique TCR beta sequences from 150 million to 200 million T cells. Around 320 gigabases of sequencing data and tens of millions of unique TCR sequences were included in an early release covering 550 to 650 HLA-typed donors. The genetic ancestry cluster associated with self-reported Caucasian donors included around four fifths of the 300 to 450 genotyped donors. The study was designed to test whether signatures of past pathogen exposure could be identified by cataloging public T cell receptors. The study profiled the T cell repertoires of 550 to 700 subjects by immunosequencing and related them to cytomegalovirus serostatus. Along with the approximately 700-subject first cohort, a separate validation cohort of over a hundred different subjects was used. High-throughput TCR immunosequencing, statistical association of individual TCRs with disease status, and machine learning were combined to predict cytomegalovirus infection status. To study patterns of TCR occurrence, a later analysis re-analyzed previously published TCR beta repertoires from around 700 donors and added high-resolution HLA genotyping. The later analysis used no new phenotypic data to find candidate immune exposures, relying instead on TCR beta sequences and their occurrence across donors. To decide whether each TCR beta V gene segment behaved as functional or pseudogenic, an earlier analysis of approximately 600 of the donors relied on high-throughput TCR beta sequencing. Alongside the repertoire data, information on donor age, sex, ethnicity and CMV serostatus was compiled. Genome-wide SNP genotypes for about three fifths of the roughly 670 donors were used in a later genetic analysis, which treated that subset as a discovery cohort. All discovery cohort repertoires had been generated on a single sequencing platform. Class I and class II HLA loci were covered by the typing at four-digit resolution. The number of donors typed differed by locus, with about 629-640 for A, B, C, DRB1 and DQB1, roughly 550 for DQA1, some 570 for DPA1, and over 400 for DPB1. About five DR-DQ haplotypes were handled as single units for association and clustering, since linkage in the cohort was strong. Among roughly 400 genotyped donors of the cohort, an average of roughly 240,000 unique TCR beta nucleotide sequences were sequenced per donor, around 18% of them non-productive.

The cohort was made up of approximately 700 healthy bone marrow donors. At the time of sampling, all cohort members were nominally healthy, though unrecorded immune exposures were likely present. The donor tested CMV seropositive and was one of the 289 seropositive cohort members. A peripheral blood sample was collected from each donor, and TCR beta sequencing was performed on peripheral blood mononuclear cells. The Qiagen DNeasy Blood Extraction Kit was used to extract genomic DNA from the blood cell samples. Library prep was done by the immunoSEQ multiplex PCR assay. A mixture of 60 forward primers for TCR Vbeta segments and 13 reverse primers for TCR Jbeta segments was used in the multiplex PCR. The CDR3 region of rearranged TCR beta genes was amplified from genomic DNA with a multiplex PCR assay. The Illumina HiSeq System was used to sequence the amplified TCR beta libraries as 87-base-pair reads. In the source study's methods: In a later analysis, some 80 million unique TCR beta chains were counted across the approximately 640 repertoires, and about 10 million of these chains were shared by at least two donors. Raw reads were error-corrected and collapsed into unique sequences by a nearest-neighbor algorithm in which closely related sequences were merged to remove PCR and sequencing errors. V, D and J gene segments were assigned by aligning CDR3 sequences to IMGT reference sequences. Each retained sequence needed at least a six-nucleotide match to both a V gene segment and a J gene segment. Rearrangements were classified as productive when the CDR3 lacked stop codons and remained in frame with V and J, and all other rearrangements were classified as non-productive. CDR3 was defined by IMGT convention, running from the second conserved V-encoded cysteine to the conserved J-encoded phenylalanine. The earlier analysis of some 540 of the donors excluded any sequence lacking an unambiguous match to a single V gene segment. In an earlier analysis of 587 of the donors, V segments were called functional above 56.7% productive rearrangements and were called segregating when the between-donor standard deviation exceeded 5%. A statistical classification framework was built to diagnose cytomegalovirus status from the catalog of TCR beta chain sequences. In a later analysis, TCR nucleotide sequences were compared against IMGT/GENE-DB human TR gene sequences so that V and J genes could be assigned. The TCRdist pipeline was used in a later analysis to assign CDR3 sequences and most-parsimonious VDJ recombination scenarios. In a later analysis, each TCR beta chain was defined by its CDR3 amino acid sequence together with its V-gene family, and reads without a unique V-gene family were excluded. As a way to deal with suspected cross-contamination and a sequencing artifact, a later analysis dropped approximately 570 nucleotide sequences that were highly shared and had low generation probability. In a later analysis, a clonal expansion index for each public chain was calculated from normalized within-repertoire ranks of inferred template counts. Generation probabilities in a later analysis came from a VDJ recombination model fitted to out-of-frame rearrangements, and those results were checked against IGoR. A later analysis scored TCR-TCR, TCR-HLA and TCR-CMV co-occurrence with hypergeometric tests, applying a repertoire-size bias correction to TCR pairs. To estimate false discovery rates, a later analysis permuted the HLA or CMV assignments 20 times. In a later analysis, co-occurring TCRs were grouped using DBSCAN, with TCRdist sequence similarity added in when clustering inside HLA-allele-positive subsets. Co-occurrence clustering excluded repertoires with fewer than 30,000 or more than 120,000 public chains, plus five with anomalous nucleotide sharing. The table was pulled from immuneACCESS by TCRdb, which kept in-frame rearrangements only. Such tables lose some clones; where checked, under half of the loss comes from unresolved V genes, and the rest has no known cause. The DNA was the basis for D and trimming; V, J and clone size are from that table. The sample table records around 160,000 clones; around 78% of these occur just once. The ten largest clones represent roughly 3.1% of the sample.

About this clone: The antigen this receptor binds is unknown. There are no base qualities to consult, and no much larger clone falls within one base.

Broader findings and caveats from the paper: In a later analysis, several top co-occurrence clusters were reported to appear linked to parvovirus B19, influenza, CMV and Epstein-Barr virus. A few of the identified cytomegalovirus-associated TCR beta chains were confirmed in vitro to be specific for cytomegalovirus antigens. A later analysis associated 16,951 TCR beta sequences with specific HLA alleles at a false discovery rate of 0.05. Over 15 rarely observed V segments, including chromosome 9 orphons, were excluded from the earlier analysis of approximately 500 of the donors because counts were too low. A further reported finding was that TCR beta sequences accurately predicted the HLA-A and HLA-B alleles for most subjects in the first cohort. A cluster of highly shared sequence variants was judged likely to represent a technical artifact of the sequencing pipeline. Assigning TCR associations to individual alleles was difficult when HLA alleles, especially DR and DQ, strongly co-occurred. Roughly uniform sequencing depth across donors was assumed in presence/absence analyses, although this assumption may not hold. A later analysis found that TCR association rates varied across HLA loci, with DRB1 alleles showing the most associated TCRs and HLA-C alleles the fewest. Correlated functional status among segregating V segments might be attributable to linkage disequilibrium, but an unknown experimental factor could not be ruled out. Broadly in line with IMGT annotations, most TCR beta V segments showed up in productive rearrangements about 87% or about 30% of the time in an earlier analysis of approximately 640 of the donors. In both the original and validation cohorts, the classifier was reported to diagnose cytomegalovirus status with high specificity and sensitivity. Most TCR sequences were seen in very few donors, while some public TCRs were found in many individuals. In this cohort, only TCR beta chains were sequenced, and detectable features were limited by the absence of alpha or paired-chain data. In a later genetic analysis, fewer N-insertions in productive TCRs were reported among donors in an Asian-associated ancestry cluster than the roughly 700-donor mean. HLA typing was unavailable for some donors at each locus, so association tests used only the typed subset. A later analysis found that most CMV-associated TCR beta chains appeared HLA-restricted, with HLA associations seemingly driven largely by CMV exposure. For the cohort, immune exposure information was limited to CMV serostatus. Compared with equally common non-associated chains, HLA-associated TCR beta chains in a later analysis were more clonally expanded and had lower generation probabilities. Some IMGT-functional V segments, including TRBV6-2 and TRBV6-3, could not be told apart with the 87-base-pair reads, so those segments were excluded. The authors suggested that the approach could potentially be extended to other disease states and immunological phenotypes. The study gave a list of about 150 TCR beta chains associated with cytomegalovirus. A later genetic analysis associated a missense DCLRE1C variant with V-gene and J-gene trimming of TCR beta chains, and an independent cohort replicated the association.

V is pared back by 3 bases and J by 4 bases, with 17 bases lying between the germline termini. Taken from the germline V gene, the CDR1 and CDR2 loops are MDHEN and SYDVKM. Spanning cysteine to phenylalanine, the CDR3 consists of 16 amino acids. Solely the CDR3 DNA is kept, with 48 bases framed from the first base. The rearranged chain carries TRBV28 and TRBJ2-3; the D region possibly corresponds to TRBD1 (6 bases align). The sample taken for sequencing was PBMCs. The receptor's source is a man aged 35-49 years in good health and CMV-seropositive. The bases read TGTGCCAGCAGTTTTTTCGGGACACCGGTTTCAGATACGCAGTATTTT. This is translated as CASSFFGTPVSDTQYF. With all but the CDR3 taken from the reference TRBV28 and TRBJ2-3 genes, the full variable domain is: DVKVTQSSRYLVKRTGEKVFLECVQDMDHENMFWYRQDPGLGLRLIYFSYDVKMKEKGDIPEGYSVSREKKERFSLILESASTNQTSMYLCASSFFGTPVSDTQYFGPGTRLTVL.